This T cell receptor beta chain stems from a study of OX40 agonist ivuxolimab in advanced cancers. Study-wide background: The dose-escalation cohort had hepatocellular carcinoma, melanoma, renal cell or head and neck cancer.

Assay: immunoSEQ multiplex PCR; the TCRdb copy retains only in-frame clones and omits some. The data contain tens of thousands of clones, about four fifths of them singletons. This CDR3 has 12 amino acids. Germline CDR1 SGHRS, CDR2 YFSETQ. Trimming cost V 0 bases and J 6 bases, with 7 bases left between them. J is TRBJ2-7 and V is TRBV5-1, with unresolved D. The input for sequencing was CD4+ or CD8+ T cells sorted from blood, taken in a trial of the OX40 agonist ivuxolimab. The TCR comes from an adult with an advanced solid tumor such as melanoma, head and neck, liver or kidney cancer. The CDR3 is CASSLEHTEQYF. The CDR3, as DNA: TGCGCCAGCAGCTTGGAACATACCGAGCAGTACTTC. Full variable domain (outside the CDR3, taken from reference TRBV5-1 and TRBJ2-7): KAGVTQTPRYLIKTRGQQVTLSCSPISGHRSVSWYQQTPGQGLQFLFEYFSETQRNKGNFPGRFSGRQFSNSRSEMNVSTLELGDSALYLCASSLEHTEQYFGPGTRLTVT.